This T cell receptor beta chain was observed in a study of CD8+ T cells in alopecia areata. RNA extraction was followed by reverse transcription into cDNA, which acted as the sequencing template. Only in-frame clones appear in the TCRdb table, and some are missing; sequencing was by immunoSEQ multiplex PCR. Among about 130,000 clones listed, around 60% were seen once. This clone was picked up a small number of times. Germline CDR1 SEHNR, CDR2 FQNEAQ (reference sequence). The ends were cut back, 0 bases at V and 4 bases at J, with 7 bases in the middle. The CDR3 runs 14 residues. The rearrangement uses TRBV7-9 and TRBJ1-5, with D perhaps matching TRBD1 (5 bases). The source material was CD4+ T cells sorted from blood, sampled at week 0. This sequence was found in a human donor with alopecia areata. CDR3 in DNA: TGTGCCAGCAGCTTAGCGCACAGGAATCAGCCCCAGCATTTT. Its protein is CASSLAHRNQPQHF.